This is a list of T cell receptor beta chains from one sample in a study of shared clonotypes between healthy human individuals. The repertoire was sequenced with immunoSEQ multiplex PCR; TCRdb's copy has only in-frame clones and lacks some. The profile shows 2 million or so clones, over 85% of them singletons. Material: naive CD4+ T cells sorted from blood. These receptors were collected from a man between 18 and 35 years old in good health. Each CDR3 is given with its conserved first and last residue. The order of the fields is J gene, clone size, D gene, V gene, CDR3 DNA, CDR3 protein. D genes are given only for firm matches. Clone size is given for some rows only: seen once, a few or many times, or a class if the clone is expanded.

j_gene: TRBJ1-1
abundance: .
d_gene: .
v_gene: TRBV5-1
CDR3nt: TGCGCCAGCAGCTTACAGGGCCCAAACACTGAAGCTTTCTTT
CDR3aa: CASSLQGPNTEAFF

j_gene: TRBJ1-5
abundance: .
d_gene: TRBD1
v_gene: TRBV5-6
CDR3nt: TGTGCCAGCAGCTCCGGGACAGGTTTTAGCAATCAGCCCCAGCATTTT
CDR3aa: CASSSGTGFSNQPQHF

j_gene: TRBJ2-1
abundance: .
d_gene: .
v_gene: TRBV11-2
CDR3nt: TGTGCCAGCAGCTTAGGAGGTGGAGATGAGCAGTTCTTC
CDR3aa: CASSLGGGDEQFF

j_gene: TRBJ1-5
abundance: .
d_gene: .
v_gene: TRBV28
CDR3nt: TGTGCCAGCAAAAGTAACAGGGACGGTCAGCCCCAGCATTTT
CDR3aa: CASKSNRDGQPQHF

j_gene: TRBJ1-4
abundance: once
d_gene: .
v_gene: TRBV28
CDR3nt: TGTGCCAGCAGTTTATCAGTGTCCGGGCTAGAACTGTTTTTT
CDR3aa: CASSLSVSGLELFF

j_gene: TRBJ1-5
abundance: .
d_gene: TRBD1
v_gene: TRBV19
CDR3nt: TGTGCCAGTAGCTTCCTACAGGGGGCAAGCAATCAGCCCCAGCATTTT
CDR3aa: CASSFLQGASNQPQHF

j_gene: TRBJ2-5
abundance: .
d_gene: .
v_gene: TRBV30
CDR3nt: TGTGCCTGGAGTCGTAGAGAGACCCAGTACTTC
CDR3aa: CAWSRRETQYF

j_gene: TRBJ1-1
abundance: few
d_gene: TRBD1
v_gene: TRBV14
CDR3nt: TGTGCCAGCAGCCAATGGACAGGGCAGGGAGCTTTCTTT
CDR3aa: CASSQWTGQGAFF

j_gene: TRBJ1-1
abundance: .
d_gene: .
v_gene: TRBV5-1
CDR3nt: TGCGCCAGCAGCTCCCAGGTCATGAACACTGAAGCTTTCTTT
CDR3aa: CASSSQVMNTEAFF

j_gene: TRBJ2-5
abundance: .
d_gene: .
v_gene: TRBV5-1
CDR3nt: TGCGCCAGCAGCTCGCCCGGGGCCAGGGAAGAGACCCAGTACTTC
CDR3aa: CASSSPGAREETQYF

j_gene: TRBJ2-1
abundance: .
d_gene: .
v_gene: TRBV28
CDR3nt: TGTGCCACCCAGTCGGTCCGGGGAGAGCAGTTCTTC
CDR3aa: CATQSVRGEQFF

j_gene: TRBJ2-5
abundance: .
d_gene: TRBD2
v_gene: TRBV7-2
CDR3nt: TGTGCCAGCAGGGGCAGCGGGGGACAAGAGACCCAGTACTTC
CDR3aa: CASRGSGGQETQYF

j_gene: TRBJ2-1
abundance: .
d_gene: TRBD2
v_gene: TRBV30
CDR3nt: TGTGCCTGGAGGAACCTAGCGGGAGCGTCCTCCTACAATGAGCAGTTCTTC
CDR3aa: CAWRNLAGASSYNEQFF